The entry that follows covers one TCR beta chain sequence. Data came from immunoSEQ multiplex PCR; TCRdb stores just in-frame clones and leaves some out. Of over 70,000 clones listed, approximately 90% were seen once; the top ten hold roughly 0.5%. The CDR3 consists of 18 residues. With 5 bases clipped from V and 6 bases from J, the junction kept 15 bases outside the gene matches. Per the germline V gene, CDR1 is LNHDA and CDR2 is SQIVND (reference sequence). This entry belongs to a study of OX40 agonist ivuxolimab in advanced cancers. Study-wide context: Administration of intravenous ivuxolimab to patients occurred every 2 weeks at 0.01 to 10 mg/kg. Dose-escalation patients were diagnosed with hepatocellular carcinoma, melanoma, renal cell cancer or head and neck cancer. One patient with hepatocellular carcinoma and two with cutaneous melanoma, three in all, had partial responses.

Sampled blood was obtained at baseline, cycle 4 day 1, and cycle 7 day 1. This specimen was CD4+ or CD8+ T cells sorted from blood, taken in a trial of the OX40 agonist ivuxolimab. The origin of this receptor is an adult with an advanced solid tumor such as melanoma, head and neck, liver or kidney cancer. The genes are TRBV19 and TRBJ2-2; 10 nucleotides agree with TRBD2. The CDR3: CASSRSGTSVTFAGELFF. The CDR3 region has the DNA TGTGCCAGTAGTCGGTCCGGGACTAGCGTAACTTTCGCCGGGGAGCTGTTTTTT.